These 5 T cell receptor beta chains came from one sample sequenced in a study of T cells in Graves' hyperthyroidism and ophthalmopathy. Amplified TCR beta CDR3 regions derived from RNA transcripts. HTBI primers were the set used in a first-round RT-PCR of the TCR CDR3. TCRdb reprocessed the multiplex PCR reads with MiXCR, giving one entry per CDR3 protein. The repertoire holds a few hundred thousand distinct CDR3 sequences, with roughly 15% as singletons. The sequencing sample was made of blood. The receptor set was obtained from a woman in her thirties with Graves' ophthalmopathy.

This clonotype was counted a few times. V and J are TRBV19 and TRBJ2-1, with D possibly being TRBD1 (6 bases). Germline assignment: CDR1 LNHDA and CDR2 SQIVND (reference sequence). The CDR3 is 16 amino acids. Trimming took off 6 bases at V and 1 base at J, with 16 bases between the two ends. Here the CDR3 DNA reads TGTGCCAGTAGCAACGCCAGGGGTTTTTCCTACAATGAGCAGTTCTTC. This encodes CASSNARGFSYNEQFF.

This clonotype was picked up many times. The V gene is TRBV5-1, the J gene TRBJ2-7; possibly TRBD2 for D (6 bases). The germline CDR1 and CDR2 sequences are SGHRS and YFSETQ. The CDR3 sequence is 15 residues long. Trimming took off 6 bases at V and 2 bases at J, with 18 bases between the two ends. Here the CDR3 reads CASTRLAGTAYEQYF. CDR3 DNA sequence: TGCGCCAGCACTCGTTTGGCGGGGACGGCCTACGAGCAGTACTTC.

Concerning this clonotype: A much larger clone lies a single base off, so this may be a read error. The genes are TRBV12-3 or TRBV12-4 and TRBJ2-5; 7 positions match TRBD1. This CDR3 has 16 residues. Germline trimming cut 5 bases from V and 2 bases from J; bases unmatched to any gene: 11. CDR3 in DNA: TGTGCCAGCAGTCCCTCGACAGGGAAGATTCAAGAGACCCAGTACTTC. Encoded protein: CASSPSTGKIQETQYF.

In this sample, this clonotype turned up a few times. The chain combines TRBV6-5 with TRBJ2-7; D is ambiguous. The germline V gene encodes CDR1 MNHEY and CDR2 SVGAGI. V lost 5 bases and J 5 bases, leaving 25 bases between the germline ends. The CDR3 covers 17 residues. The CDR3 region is CASSNPRGALSPHEQYF. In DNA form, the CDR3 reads TGTGCCAGCAGTAACCCCCGCGGAGCGCTAAGCCCCCACGAGCAGTACTTC.

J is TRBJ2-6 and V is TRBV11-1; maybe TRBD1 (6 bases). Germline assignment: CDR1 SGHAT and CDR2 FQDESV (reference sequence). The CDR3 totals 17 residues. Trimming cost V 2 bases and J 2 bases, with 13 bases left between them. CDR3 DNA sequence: TGTGCCAGCAGCTTAAAAAGGGGGTATCCTGGGGCCAACGTCCTGACTTTC. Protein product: CASSLKRGYPGANVLTF. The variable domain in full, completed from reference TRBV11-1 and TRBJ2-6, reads EAEVAQSPRYKITEKSQAVAFWCDPISGHATLYWYRQILGQGPELLVQFQDESVVDDSQLPKDRFSAERLKGVDSTLKIQPAELGDSAMYLCASSLKRGYPGANVLTFGAGSRLTVL.